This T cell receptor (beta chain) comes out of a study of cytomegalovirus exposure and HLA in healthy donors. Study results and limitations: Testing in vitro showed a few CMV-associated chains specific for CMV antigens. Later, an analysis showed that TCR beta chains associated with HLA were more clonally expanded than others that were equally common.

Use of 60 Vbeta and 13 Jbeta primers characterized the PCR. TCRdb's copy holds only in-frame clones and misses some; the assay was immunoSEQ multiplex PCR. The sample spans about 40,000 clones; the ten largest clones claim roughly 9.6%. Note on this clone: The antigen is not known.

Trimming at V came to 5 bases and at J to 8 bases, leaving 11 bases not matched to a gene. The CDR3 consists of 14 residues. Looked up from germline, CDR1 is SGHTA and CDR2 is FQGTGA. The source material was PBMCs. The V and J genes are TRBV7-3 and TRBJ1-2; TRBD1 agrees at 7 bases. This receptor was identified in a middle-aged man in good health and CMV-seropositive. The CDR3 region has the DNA TGTGCCAGCAGCGAACAGGGGAATAACAGAGGCTACACCTTC. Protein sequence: CASSEQGNNRGYTF. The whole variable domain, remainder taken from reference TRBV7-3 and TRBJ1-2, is GAGVSQTPSNKVTEKGKYVELRCDPISGHTALYWYRQSLGQGPEFLIYFQGTGAADDSGLPNDRFFAVRPEGSVSTLKIQRTERGDSAVYLCASSEQGNNRGYTFGSGTRLTVV.